The 9 T cell receptor beta chains listed next were all sequenced from one sample in a study of radiation and T cells in renal cell carcinoma. Time point described: blood 4 weeks post-SBRT, at nephrectomy. Regarding treatment: 15 Gy SBRT to primary tumor, nephrectomy 4 weeks later. Sequencing used immunoSEQ multiplex PCR; TCRdb keeps in-frame clones, though not all of them. The table lists around 100,000 clones, around 80% of them singletons. Sequences were derived from blood, sampled from a patient whose treatment included radiotherapy and nephrectomy. These receptors were taken from a man aged 55 to 69 with renal cell carcinoma.

The chain couples TRBV10-3 to TRBJ2-7, with a tentative D call TRBD2 (6 bases). The CDR3 has 11 residues. With 6 bases removed from V and 4 bases from J, the gap between germline ends came to 7 bases. CDR1 is ENHRY and CDR2 is SYGVKD in the germline V gene. CDR3 sequence: CAISGSYEQYF. CDR3 nucleotides: TGTGCCATCAGCGGGAGTTACGAGCAGTACTTC.

This chain links TRBV7-2 with TRBJ2-3; TRBD2 aligns across 9 bases. There are 14 residues in the CDR3. CDR1 is SGHTA, CDR2 FQGNSA, per germline. The ends lost 5 bases at V and 4 bases at J; junction bases unmatched: 4. CDR3 in DNA: TGTGCCAGCAGCCTCGGGACTAGCTCAGATACGCAGTATTTT. This gives the protein CASSLGTSSDTQYF.

CDR3 sequence (DNA): TGCGCCAGCAGTGCCCAAATCCCGGGCTCCTACAATGAGCAGTTCTTC. Residues: CASSAQIPGSYNEQFF. The J gene is TRBJ2-1, the V gene TRBV10-1; D gene uncertain. The V end was cut by 4 bases, the J end by 0 bases, with 13 bases between. The germline CDR1 and CDR2 sequences are WNHNN and SYGVQD (reference sequence). The CDR3 has 16 amino acids.

V is TRBV28 and J is TRBJ1-5; unclear D gene. Trimming stripped 5 bases from V and 4 bases from J, with 21 bases between. Germline-derived CDR1 and CDR2 are MDHEN and SYDVKM. The CDR3 sequence is 17 residues long. CDR3 protein: CASSPLGFRGPNQPQHF. The CDR3 DNA reads as TGTGCCAGCAGTCCCCTCGGTTTCCGAGGCCCGAATCAGCCCCAGCATTTT.

The J gene is TRBJ2-3, the V gene TRBV5-1; 8 nucleotides line up with TRBD2. The CDR3 consists of 17 residues. Germline V gene lookup returns CDR1 SGHRS and CDR2 YFSETQ. Germline trimming cut 4 bases from V and 4 bases from J; bases unmatched to any gene: 14. The CDR3 DNA sequence: TGCGCCAGCAGCCCGGATGCGGGAGGAATAGTCGCAGATACGCAGTATTTT. Its translation: CASSPDAGGIVADTQYF.

The gene calls are TRBV10-1 and TRBJ2-3, with D unresolved. From germline, CDR1 is WNHNN and CDR2 SYGVQD (reference sequence). This CDR3 comprises 12 residues. V lost 9 bases and J 0 bases, leaving 7 bases between the germline ends. Here the CDR3 DNA reads TGCGCCAGTTCCACTAGCACAGATACGCAGTATTTT. Translation: CASSTSTDTQYF.

The chain is built from TRBV4-2 and TRBJ2-5; 8 bases fit TRBD2. Germline V gene sequence: CDR1 LGHNA, CDR2 YNFKEQ. This CDR3 has 20 amino acids. Trimming took 3 bases from V and 2 from J; bases not matched to a gene: 20. CDR3 sequence (DNA): TGTGCCAGCAGCCATAGTGGCCGCGGCGGAGCGGGGGTCACGCAAGAGACCCAGTACTTC. Translated: CASSHSGRGGAGVTQETQYF.

The J gene is TRBJ2-2, the V gene TRBV27; TRBD2 is a possible D gene (5 bases). Germline CDR1 and CDR2: MNHEY and SMNVEV (reference sequence). Trimming removed 5 bases from V and 5 bases from J, with 15 bases in between. The CDR3 spans 15 residues. This CDR3 reads CASSPSPTGTGELFF. The CDR3 DNA reads as TGTGCCAGCAGTCCCAGCCCCACGGGGACCGGGGAGCTGTTTTTT.

V and J are TRBV9 and TRBJ2-3, with 12 bases identical to TRBD2. Germline V gene lookup returns CDR1 SGDLS and CDR2 YYNGEE. The V and J ends lost 3 bases and 6 bases, in that order; junction bases with no gene match: 2. The CDR3 is made up of 14 amino acids. This CDR3 is CASSATSGRDTQYF. The CDR3 DNA follows: TGTGCCAGCAGCGCAACTAGCGGGAGGGATACGCAGTATTTT.